The rows below give T cell receptor beta chains drawn from one sample of a study of early T cells in non-severe SARS-CoV-2 infection. TCRdb passed the 5' RACE reads through MiXCR, listing each CDR3 protein once. The sample gives more than 50,000 distinct CDR3 sequences, 15% of which show up once; about a tenth is in the top ten. Sequences were derived from whole blood, sampled at baseline. The receptors come from an adult who was a healthcare worker with PCR-confirmed SARS-CoV-2 infection or an uninfected control (not recorded which). The CDR3 runs from the conserved cysteine through the conserved F or W. Each record gives: clone size, V gene, CDR3 length, J gene, D gene, CDR3 DNA, CDR3 protein. The D gene is left open where the match is weak. Size is stated for part of the rows, as once, few or many counts, or as a class when the clone is expanded.

clone_size: .; v_call: TRBV7-2; cdr3_length: 16; j_call: TRBJ2-7; d_call: TRBD2; cdr3_nt: TGTGCCAGCAGCCCCCAGACTAGCGGGCCTTCCTACGAGCAGTACTTC; cdr3_aa: CASSPQTSGPSYEQYF
clone_size: .; v_call: TRBV14; cdr3_length: 14; j_call: TRBJ1-2; d_call: .; cdr3_nt: TGTGCCAGCAGCCAAGAACAGGAAAACTATGGCTACACCTTC; cdr3_aa: CASSQEQENYGYTF
clone_size: .; v_call: TRBV5-1; cdr3_length: 16; j_call: TRBJ1-1; d_call: .; cdr3_nt: TGCGCCAGCAGCTCGCTACCGGGACTCCTGAACACTGAAGCTTTCTTT; cdr3_aa: CASSSLPGLLNTEAFF
clone_size: .; v_call: TRBV28; cdr3_length: 17; j_call: TRBJ1-1; d_call: .; cdr3_nt: TGTGCCAGCAGTTTCGCTTTAAACCGACAGCGGCACACTGAAGCTTTCTTT; cdr3_aa: CASSFALNRQRHTEAFF
clone_size: many; v_call: TRBV7-2; cdr3_length: 16; j_call: TRBJ1-4; d_call: .; cdr3_nt: TGTGCCAGCAGCTTAGGGGCCGGACAAGGCTATGAAAAACTGTTTTTT; cdr3_aa: CASSLGAGQGYEKLFF
clone_size: .; v_call: TRBV28; cdr3_length: 16; j_call: TRBJ2-2; d_call: TRBD1; cdr3_nt: TGTGCCAGCAGTTCCCGACAGGGCGCGAACACCGGGGAGCTGTTTTTT; cdr3_aa: CASSSRQGANTGELFF
clone_size: many; v_call: TRBV3-1; cdr3_length: 12; j_call: TRBJ2-7; d_call: .; cdr3_nt: TGTGCCAGCAGCCAAGCCTTCTACGAGCAGTACTTC; cdr3_aa: CASSQAFYEQYF
clone_size: .; v_call: TRBV2; cdr3_length: 13; j_call: TRBJ1-4; d_call: TRBD1; cdr3_nt: TGTGCCAGCAGTCGACAGGGGTATGAAAAACTGTTTTTT; cdr3_aa: CASSRQGYEKLFF
clone_size: few; v_call: TRBV6-6; cdr3_length: 14; j_call: TRBJ1-2; d_call: .; cdr3_nt: TGTGCCAGCAGTTACTCGCCCAGTAACTATGGCTACACCTTC; cdr3_aa: CASSYSPSNYGYTF
clone_size: many; v_call: TRBV6-1; cdr3_length: 13; j_call: TRBJ1-1; d_call: .; cdr3_nt: TGTGCCAGCAGCATGGAGGGTCACACTGAAGCTTTCTTT; cdr3_aa: CASSMEGHTEAFF
clone_size: .; v_call: TRBV5-1; cdr3_length: 18; j_call: TRBJ2-6; d_call: TRBD1; cdr3_nt: TGCGCCAGCAGCTTGGCTCCCGGACAGGCCGCTGGGGCCAACGTCCTGACTTTC; cdr3_aa: CASSLAPGQAAGANVLTF
clone_size: few; v_call: TRBV9; cdr3_length: 17; j_call: TRBJ1-2; d_call: .; cdr3_nt: TGTGCCAGCAGCCCAGCCCGGGGGCGAACCACTAACTATGGCTACACCTTC; cdr3_aa: CASSPARGRTTNYGYTF
clone_size: .; v_call: TRBV10-2; cdr3_length: 15; j_call: TRBJ2-2; d_call: TRBD1; cdr3_nt: TGCGCCAGCAGTGAGTCGGACAGGCGTGCCGGGGAGCTGTTTTTT; cdr3_aa: CASSESDRRAGELFF
clone_size: few; v_call: TRBV12-5; cdr3_length: 17; j_call: TRBJ1-1; d_call: TRBD1; cdr3_nt: TGTGCTAGTGGTTTGTCGGACAGGGCCCTCGGTAAGGGTGAAGCTTTCTTT; cdr3_aa: CASGLSDRALGKGEAFF
clone_size: .; v_call: TRBV2; cdr3_length: 15; j_call: TRBJ2-5; d_call: TRBD2; cdr3_nt: TGTGCCAGCAGTGAAGTTCTAGCGGGGGATGAGACCCAGTACTTC; cdr3_aa: CASSEVLAGDETQYF